This TCR beta chain came from a study of blood T cell repertoires in COVID-19. About the research overall: T cells, B-cell-depleted T cells, or PBMCs provided the cDNA or gDNA that served as material.

The CDR3 extends over 17 amino acids. The germline V gene has CDR1 LGHDT and CDR2 YNNKEL (reference sequence). With 4 bases clipped from V and 0 bases from J, the junction kept 6 bases outside the gene matches. As processed by the authors: Amplifying reference gene primers gave estimates of nucleated cell counts. Clones were read by immunoSEQ multiplex PCR, and TCRdb kept only the in-frame ones, dropping some. From that table come the V and J calls and clone size; the DNA was used to work out D and trimming. Of approximately 94,000 clones in the sample, 70% to 85% are singletons; the top ten hold about a quarter.

This chain connects TRBV3-1 (or the pseudogene TRBV3-2) to TRBJ1-3, with TRBD1 matching over 10 bases. Sequencing input: peripheral blood. This clonotype was obtained from a human donor in a cohort sampled during active COVID-19. The CDR3 DNA follows: TGTGCCAGCAGCCCCTCCGGGACAGGGGACTCTGGAAACACCATATATTTT. Encoded protein: CASSPSGTGDSGNTIYF.